Listed below are T cell receptor beta chains from one sample, sequenced in a study of cytomegalovirus exposure and HLA in healthy donors. Generated by immunoSEQ multiplex PCR, the TCRdb table keeps only in-frame clones and is missing some. The sample has under 150,000 clones, over 70% seen once. Specimen: PBMCs. The source of these receptors is a woman aged 40 to 50 in good health and CMV-seronegative. CDR3s include the opening cysteine and the closing phenylalanine or tryptophan. A D gene is named only where the DNA matches it firmly. Part of the rows lack a size; the others show once, few, many or a class for expanded clones.

v_call	d_call	clone_size	j_call	cdr3_aa	cdr3_nt
TRBV11-2	-	-	TRBJ1-1	CASSLDQGNTEAFF	TGTGCCAGCAGCTTAGACCAGGGGAACACTGAAGCTTTCTTT
TRBV7-8	TRBD2	-	TRBJ2-4	CASSPGLAGAQAKNIQYF	TGTGCCAGCAGCCCGGGACTAGCGGGGGCCCAAGCCAAAAACATTCAGTACTTC
TRBV9	TRBD2	few	TRBJ2-3	CASSPGLAGEIDTQYF	TGTGCCAGCAGCCCCGGACTAGCGGGAGAGATAGATACGCAGTATTTT
TRBV10-1	-	-	TRBJ2-2	CASTPDWPTGELFF	TGCGCCAGCACCCCGGACTGGCCCACCGGGGAGCTGTTTTTT
TRBV6-5	-	-	TRBJ1-2	CASSPSAEIYGYTF	TGTGCCAGCAGTCCCTCCGCGGAGATCTATGGCTACACCTTC
TRBV5-1	TRBD1	-	TRBJ2-5	CASSLKGQGGQETQYF	TGCGCCAGCAGCTTAAAGGGACAGGGAGGGCAAGAGACCCAGTACTTC
TRBV5-1	-	-	TRBJ2-3	CASNLSGSDTQYF	TGCGCCAGCAACTTGTCAGGGTCCGATACGCAGTATTTT
TRBV28	TRBD2	-	TRBJ2-4	CASSSRDGGKNSQYF	TGTGCCAGCAGTTCGCGGGACGGGGGGAAAAACAGTCAGTACTTC
TRBV5-1	TRBD2	once	TRBJ2-5	CASSLGTSGRAVGETQYF	TGCGCCAGCTCGCTCGGGACTAGCGGGAGGGCCGTTGGAGAGACCCAGTACTTC
TRBV27	-	-	TRBJ1-5	CASSLLAEGNQPQHF	TGTGCCAGCAGTTTACTAGCAGAGGGCAATCAGCCCCAGCATTTT
TRBV28	-	-	TRBJ2-2	CAILSGVKNTGELFF	TGTGCCATCTTATCGGGGGTAAAGAACACCGGGGAGCTGTTTTTT